A single sample is the source of the 27 T cell receptor beta chains below, sequenced in a study of blood T cells in healthy people across ages. PCR was performed a second time for about 6 to 12 cycles using a sample-barcoded 5' primer and a J-beta primer mix. TCRdb recomputed calls from the 5' RACE reads with MiXCR, one row per CDR3 protein. Of over 500,000 distinct CDR3 sequences detected, about 28% appear once; the ten largest clones hold approximately 3.3%. This same sample was also taken into another study, of T cells of mothers and their children.

The sample comprised blood. Receptors originate from a boy aged 2 to 10 in good health.

CDR3 sequence: CSVVERVVYNEQFF. For the CDR3, the DNA is TGCAGCGTTGTCGAGCGGGTGGTCTACAATGAGCAGTTCTTC. This sequence joins TRBV29-1 and TRBJ2-1; D perhaps matches TRBD2 (6 bases). Trimming took 4 bases from V and 3 from J, leaving 13 bases between them. This CDR3 has 14 residues. The germline CDR1 and CDR2 sequences are SQVTM and ANQGSEA.

The genes are TRBV7-9 and TRBJ2-5, with D tentatively TRBD1 (6 bases). The J call could be wrong; TRBJ2-1 is a better fit for the DNA end. CDR1 is SEHNR and CDR2 is FQNEAQ in the germline V gene (reference sequence). CDR3 size: 16 residues. The CDR3 nucleotides are TGTGCCAGCAGCCCCTACACAGGGTGGCACAAATATGAGCAGTTCTTC. Amino acids: CASSPYTGWHKYEQFF.

V is TRBV6-1 and J is TRBJ2-5; a weak D match, TRBD2 (6 bases). The CDR3 sequence is 13 residues long. V gave up 3 bases and J gave up 5 bases, with 10 bases separating them. Germline V gene data show CDR1 as MNHNS and CDR2 as SASEGT. CDR3 sequence: CASSDSSVETQYF. CDR3 DNA sequence: TGTGCCAGCAGTGACTCTAGCGTGGAGACCCAGTACTTC.

The sample holds a few counts of this clonotype. The V gene is TRBV27, the J gene TRBJ2-2; possibly TRBD1 or TRBD2 for D (5 bases each). Germline CDR1 reads MNHEY; CDR2 reads SMNVEV (reference sequence). This CDR3 has 15 amino acids. V was cut by 6 bases and J by 3 bases, with 14 bases left in between. The DNA of the CDR3 is TGTGCCAGCAGCCCCGGGACCTTGGACACCGGGGAGCTGTTTTTT. Protein product: CASSPGTLDTGELFF.

The chain links TRBV5-1 to TRBJ2-1; 10 bases fit TRBD1. Losses at the gene ends were 5 bases for V and 7 bases for J; bases not matched to a gene: 6. This CDR3 has 14 residues. Germline CDR1 reads SGHRS; CDR2 reads YFSETQ. The CDR3 region has the DNA TGCGCCAGCAGGGCCGGGACAGGGGAAAATGAGCAGTTCTTC. Protein sequence: CASRAGTGENEQFF.

This chain joins TRBV5-1 and TRBJ2-5; D call uncertain. The CDR3 is made up of 13 amino acids. The germline V gene has CDR1 SGHRS and CDR2 YFSETQ. V gave up 0 bases and J gave up 4 bases, with 7 bases separating them. CDR3: CASSLGVAETQYF. CDR3 sequence (DNA): TGCGCCAGCAGCTTGGGAGTTGCAGAGACCCAGTACTTC.

This clonotype occurred a few times. The rearrangement joins TRBV3-1 to TRBJ2-3; D possibly uses TRBD1 or TRBD2 (6 bases each). This CDR3 region has 16 residues. The germline V gene has CDR1 LGHDT and CDR2 YNNKEL (reference sequence). V lost 1 base to trimming and J lost 1 base, with 12 bases between them. CDR3 loop: CASSQGGGRGTDTQYF. The DNA of the CDR3 is TGTGCCAGCAGCCAAGGAGGGGGGCGAGGCACAGATACGCAGTATTTT.

The rearrangement links TRBV9 to TRBJ2-1; D possibly corresponds to TRBD2 (5 bases). The J call is in doubt because the DNA end fits TRBJ2-7 better. The CDR3 covers 15 residues. CDR1 is SGDLS, CDR2 YYNGEE, per germline. DNA of the CDR3: TGTGCCAGCAGCGTCGATGCGGGCCTCTCCTACGAGCAGTACTTC. The encoded protein is CASSVDAGLSYEQYF.

This chain joins TRBV7-2 and TRBJ2-3; D gene uncertain. Germline-derived CDR1 and CDR2 are SGHTA and FQGNSA. Trimming pared 6 bases from V and 6 bases from J, leaving 10 bases between. The CDR3 totals 12 residues. CDR3 protein: CASRPLVDTQYF. The CDR3 DNA reads TGTGCCAGCAGGCCTTTGGTGGATACGCAGTATTTT.

The CDR3 DNA is TGCGCCAGCAGCCAAGATCGGGACCGAGAGACCCAGTACTTC. This codes for CASSQDRDRETQYF. The rearrangement uses TRBV4-3 and TRBJ2-5, with D possibly called TRBD1 or TRBD2 (5 bases each). Germline CDR1 is LGHNA and CDR2 is YSLEER. Trimming removed 0 bases from V and 4 bases from J, with 9 bases in between. The CDR3 spans 14 residues.

This clonotype was picked up a small number of times. The chain carries TRBV10-3 and TRBJ2-5, with a possible D match to TRBD1 (5 bases). Gene TRBJ2-7 matches the end of the DNA better, so the J call may be wrong. Germline V CDR1 and CDR2: ENHRY, SYGVKD. This CDR3 is 14 amino acids long. The CDR3, as DNA: TGTGCCATCAGTGAGGCCAGGGTGGGATACGAGCAGTACTTC. Translating it yields CAISEARVGYEQYF.

The rearrangement uses TRBV7-2 and TRBJ2-5; D is unclear. The assigned J gene may be wrong: the sequence end matches TRBJ2-7 better. Germline CDR1 is SGHTA and CDR2 is FQGNSA. The CDR3 runs 12 residues. CDR3 sequence reads: CASSLNVYEQYF. In DNA form, the CDR3 reads TGTGCCAGCAGCTTAAATGTATACGAGCAGTACTTC.

There are many counts of this clonotype. The genes are TRBV5-4 and TRBJ1-5; D not certain. Trimming left V 5 bases short and J 2 bases short, with 2 bases between. Per the germline V gene, CDR1 is SGHNT and CDR2 is YYREEE (reference sequence). This CDR3 region has 11 residues. The CDR3 coding sequence is TGTGCCAGCAGTCGCAATCAGCCCCAGCATTTT. It yields the protein CASSRNQPQHF.

This clonotype was detected only a few times. The chain combines TRBV29-1 with TRBJ1-1; D unresolved. V was trimmed by 2 bases and J by 1 base, leaving 5 bases between them. Germline assignment: CDR1 SQVTM and CDR2 ANQGSEA. This CDR3 is 12 amino acids long. The DNA for the CDR3 is TGCAGCGTTGAAACCTCGAACACTGAAGCTTTCTTT. Residues: CSVETSNTEAFF.

Here the CDR3 reads CAITPGQSTREQFF. The CDR3 region has the DNA TGTGCCATCACTCCGGGACAGTCTACACGTGAGCAGTTCTTC. The chain links TRBV10-3 to TRBJ2-1, with TRBD1 matching over 7 bases. CDR1 ENHRY and CDR2 SYGVKD come from the germline V gene. V shed 7 bases and J 9 bases; nucleotides not matched to a gene: 12. The CDR3 sequence is 14 residues long.

This chain joins TRBV5-1 and TRBJ2-1, with TRBD2 matching over 9 bases. The length of the CDR3 is 15 residues. The germline gives CDR1 SGHRS, CDR2 YFSETQ. J lost 6 bases, V lost 0 bases, and 4 bases had no gene match. DNA of the CDR3: TGCGCCAGCAGCTTGGGACTAGCGGAGCCCAATGAGCAGTTCTTC. This gives the protein CASSLGLAEPNEQFF.

The gene calls are TRBV20-1 and TRBJ2-7; perhaps D is TRBD1 or TRBD2 (7 bases each). The CDR3 runs to 15 residues. Germline loops: CDR1 DFQATT, CDR2 SNEGSKA (reference sequence). V was clipped by 6 bases and J by 2 bases, with 20 bases between them. The chain's CDR3 is CSAQGGLGGTYEQYF. The DNA of the CDR3 is TGCAGTGCCCAGGGGGGGTTGGGGGGAACCTACGAGCAGTACTTC.

This clonotype occurred a few times. V and J are TRBV25-1 and TRBJ2-7; no definite D call. The V gene's germline CDR1 is MGHDK and CDR2 SYGVNS. V lost 10 bases to trimming and J lost 0 bases, with 4 bases between them. The CDR3 consists of 10 residues. The CDR3 sequence is CATFSYEQYF. CDR3 in DNA: TGTGCCACCTTCTCCTACGAGCAGTACTTC.

This clonotype occurred a few times. The rearrangement joins TRBV7-9 to TRBJ2-6; 9 bases agree with TRBD1. With V trimmed by 0 bases and J by 4 bases, 4 bases remained unmatched. CDR1 is SEHNR and CDR2 is FQNEAQ in the germline V gene (reference sequence). The CDR3 contains 17 residues. The CDR3 nucleotides read TGTGCCAGCAGCTTAGCCCGGGACAGGGTCGGGGCCAACGTCCTGACTTTC. It is translated as CASSLARDRVGANVLTF.

There are many counts of this clonotype. The chain uses TRBV19 and TRBJ1-6; TRBD1 might be the D (5 bases). The V and J ends lost 8 bases and 5 bases respectively, with 16 bases between them. In germline, CDR1 is LNHDA, CDR2 SQIVND (reference sequence). The CDR3 is 15 residues long. The CDR3 region is CASGAGLPHNSPLHF. The DNA of the CDR3 is TGTGCCAGTGGAGCGGGGCTTCCTCATAATTCACCCCTCCACTTT. The variable domain in full, completed from reference TRBV19 and TRBJ1-6, reads DGGITQSPKYLFRKEGQNVTLSCEQNLNHDAMYWYRQDPGQGLRLIYYSQIVNDFQKGDIAEGYSVSREKKESFPLTVTSAQKNPTAFYLCASGAGLPHNSPLHFGNGTRLTVT.

This clonotype was seen only a few times. The chain uses TRBV29-1 and TRBJ1-1; D might be TRBD1 (6 bases). Germline CDR1 reads SQVTM; CDR2 reads ANQGSEA. The CDR3 runs 13 residues. V lost 6 bases to trimming and J lost 1 base, with 12 bases between them. CDR3 sequence reads: CSVGQYKNTEAFF. The DNA for the CDR3 is TGCAGCGTCGGACAGTACAAGAACACTGAAGCTTTCTTT.

The chain uses TRBV7-8 and TRBJ2-6; 7 bases are a match to TRBD1. This CDR3 comprises 18 residues. V was clipped by 0 bases and J by 0 bases; unmatched bases: 5. In germline, CDR1 is SGHVS, CDR2 FQNEAQ. In nucleotides, the CDR3 is TGTGCCAGCAGCTTAGCACAGGGGTTTGCCTCTGGGGCCAACGTCCTGACTTTC. Residues: CASSLAQGFASGANVLTF. The complete variable domain, with remaining parts taken from reference TRBV7-8 and TRBJ2-6, reads GAGVSQSPRYKVAKRGQDVALRCDPISGHVSLFWYQQALGQGPEFLTYFQNEAQLDKSGLPSDRFFAERPEGSVSTLKIQRTQQEDSAVYLCASSLAQGFASGANVLTFGAGSRLTVL.

The chain couples TRBV4-1 to TRBJ1-1; no reliable D call. Between the trimmed V and J ends, which lost 0 bases and 0 bases, there was a span of 23 bases. This CDR3 comprises 20 residues. CDR1 is MGHRA, CDR2 YSYEKL, per germline. In DNA form, the CDR3 reads TGCGCCAGCAGCCAAGATCGTAGGCAGGTGGCGTTGGGCGTGAACACTGAAGCTTTCTTT. Amino acid sequence: CASSQDRRQVALGVNTEAFF.

This clonotype was detected only a few times. V usage is TRBV15 and J usage is TRBJ1-5, with no clear D. The CDR3 contains 15 residues. V lost 4 bases and J lost 2, with 12 bases in between. The germline CDR1 and CDR2 sequences are LNHNV and YYDKDF (reference sequence). The CDR3 DNA follows: TGTGCCACCAGCATGTCGGGGTTGGGCAATCAGCCCCAGCATTTT. Translated: CATSMSGLGNQPQHF.

In its sample, this clonotype was seen many times. The chain recombines TRBV3-1 with TRBJ2-5; 8 bases agree with TRBD1. The germline gives CDR1 LGHDT, CDR2 YNNKEL (reference sequence). With 2 bases clipped from V and 0 bases from J, the junction kept 2 bases outside the gene matches. CDR3 length: 15 amino acids. DNA of the CDR3: TGTGCCAGCAGCCAACAGGACAGGGACCAAGAGACCCAGTACTTC. This sequence encodes CASSQQDRDQETQYF.

In this sample, this clonotype turned up a few times. The V gene is TRBV6-2 or TRBV6-3, the J gene TRBJ1-5; tentative D call: TRBD1 (6 bases). Trimming cost V 6 bases and J 3 bases, with 18 bases left between them. This CDR3 is built from 16 residues. Germline V CDR1 and CDR2: MNHEY, SVGEGT. The CDR3 is CASSEHRDKDNQPQHF. CDR3 DNA sequence: TGTGCCAGCAGCGAGCACCGGGACAAGGACAATCAGCCCCAGCATTTT.

Concerning this clonotype itself: Germline and junction disagree at one end, which may indicate a read error. The chain links TRBV15 to TRBJ1-2; the D gene is possibly TRBD1 (5 bases). CDR1 is LNHNV, CDR2 YYDKDF, per germline (reference sequence). This CDR3 has 17 amino acids. The CDR3, as DNA: TGTGCCACCAGCAGAGGTGTACTGGGGCCCGGGCCCAATGGCTTCACCTTC. Translating it yields CATSRGVLGPGPNGFTF.